In its sample, the clone carrying this TCR beta chain was seen a few times. The target antigen is unknown. TCRdb's table, derived via immunoSEQ multiplex PCR, lists solely in-frame clones and lacks some. The sample lists about 89,000 clones, more than 75% occurring once. These data are taken from a study of cytotoxic CD8 clonotypes in ibrutinib-treated CLL. Study-level findings and limits: Baseline levels of clonality went above those of age-matched healthy donors and moved with circulating CD8+ T-cell counts. A rise in clonality was seen at ibrutinib response, and a fall back toward baseline was seen at progression.

This clonotype was obtained from a human donor with chronic lymphocytic leukemia. The sample was PBMCs, taken after 12 months of ibrutinib treatment.

The chain's CDR3 is CASSLVGAEETQYF. CDR3 in DNA: TGTGCCAGCAGCTTAGTGGGGGCTGAGGAGACCCAGTACTTC. J is TRBJ2-5 and V is TRBV7-2, with a tentative D call TRBD1 (6 bases). Between the trimmed V and J ends, which lost 1 base and 5 bases, there was a span of 11 bases. The CDR3 is made up of 14 amino acids. Germline CDR1 and CDR2: SGHTA and FQGNSA. Full variable domain (missing parts from reference TRBV7-2 and TRBJ2-5): GAGVSQSPSNKVTEKGKDVELRCDPISGHTALYWYRQSLGQGLEFLIYFQGNSAPDKSGLPSDRFSAERTGGSVSTLTIQRTQQEDSAVYLCASSLVGAEETQYFGPGTRLLVL.